This TCR beta chain originates from a study of cytomegalovirus exposure and HLA in healthy donors. Comments on this clone: The antigen is undetermined.

This CDR3 is 11 amino acids long. Germline-derived CDR1 and CDR2 are MGHDK and SYGVNS. The germline V and J ends were trimmed by 5 bases and 8 bases, with 9 bases remaining between them. This PCR relied on a set of 60 Vbeta primers and 13 Jbeta primers. The assay was immunoSEQ multiplex PCR, and TCRdb's table has in-frame clones only and misses some. The sample consists of some 20,000 clones, 65% to 75% of them appearing once. Whole-study results and caveats: Three chains tied to CMV proved CMV antigen-specific in vitro. Rare TCR sequences dominated, though some public TCRs recurred in many donors.

Sequencing input: PBMCs. The rearrangement joins TRBV25-1 to TRBJ1-2, with D unclear. The receptor comes from a man younger than 30 in good health and CMV-seronegative. This CDR3 reads CASSRGIGYTF. The CDR3 DNA sequence: TGTGCCAGCAGTCGGGGTATCGGCTACACCTTC.